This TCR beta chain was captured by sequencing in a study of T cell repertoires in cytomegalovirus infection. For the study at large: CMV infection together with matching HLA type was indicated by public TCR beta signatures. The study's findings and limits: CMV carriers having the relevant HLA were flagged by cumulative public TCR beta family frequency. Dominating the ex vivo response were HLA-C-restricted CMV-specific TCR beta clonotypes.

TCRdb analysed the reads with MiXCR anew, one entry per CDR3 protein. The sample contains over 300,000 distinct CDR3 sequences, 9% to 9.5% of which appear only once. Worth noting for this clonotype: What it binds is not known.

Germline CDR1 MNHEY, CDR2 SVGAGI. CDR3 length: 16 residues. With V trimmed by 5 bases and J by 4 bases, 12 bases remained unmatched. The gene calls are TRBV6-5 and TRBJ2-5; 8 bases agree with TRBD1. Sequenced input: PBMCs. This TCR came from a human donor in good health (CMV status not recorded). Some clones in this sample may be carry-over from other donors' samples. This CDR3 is CASSALGTGLGETQYF. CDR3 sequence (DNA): TGTGCCAGCAGTGCGCTCGGGACAGGTCTGGGAGAGACCCAGTACTTC.